This TCR beta chain is drawn from a study of T-cell reconstitution after alpha-beta-depleted transplantation in children. This clonotype was found a few times. Unique molecular identifiers were incorporated when the TCRbeta library was constructed. TCRdb ran MiXCR on the PCR reads and lists one entry per CDR3 protein. This table has roughly 98,000 distinct CDR3 sequences, less than 20% appearing once. Germline lookup yields CDR1 SGHNT and CDR2 YENEEA. V was clipped by 2 bases and J by 9 bases, with 11 bases between them. The length of the CDR3 is 13 residues. The clonotype comes from a male patient aged 2 to 10 who had a stem cell transplant for acute lymphoblastic leukemia, so the T cells may come from the graft donor. J is TRBJ2-1 and V is TRBV11-3, with D unresolved. The specimen comprised PBMCs, mostly from graft donor cells, sampled 180 days after TCRalphabeta/CD19-depleted stem cell transplant. The CDR3: CASSLIPHGEQFF. For the CDR3, the DNA is TGTGCCAGCAGCTTAATTCCGCATGGTGAGCAGTTCTTC.